The clone carrying this T cell receptor beta chain occurred a few times. A much larger clone differs from this one at a single base, so this may be a read error. Germline CDR1 is MNHNS and CDR2 is SASEGT. There are 14 residues in the CDR3. This sample is part of a study of blood T cells in healthy people across ages. Primed by a sample-barcoded 5' primer and a J-beta primer mix, a second PCR proceeded for about 6 to 12 cycles. Paired-end reads containing CDR3 totaled no fewer than 2.5 million for each sample. MiXCR, applied by TCRdb to the 5' RACE reads, yields one record per CDR3 protein. The sample carries 630,000 or so distinct CDR3 sequences, approximately 31% recorded once.

This receptor was taken from a woman older than 75 in good health. V usage is TRBV6-1 and J usage is TRBJ2-4, with D tentatively TRBD1 or TRBD2 (6 bases each). The material sequenced was blood. The CDR3 is CVSRGLASKNIQYF. The CDR3 DNA sequence: TGTGTCAGCAGGGGTCTAGCGTCCAAAAACATTCAGTACTTC.